This T cell receptor beta chain was obtained from a study of neurological immune-mediated disorders. The length of the CDR3 is 11 residues. From germline, CDR1 is DFQATT and CDR2 SNEGSKA (reference sequence). V was shortened by 3 bases and J by 8 bases, with 7 bases between the two germline ends. TCRdb re-derived calls from the 5' RACE reads in MiXCR, one entry per CDR3 protein. The table has about 59,000 distinct CDR3 sequences, roughly an eighth seen once; the top ten hold over 8.5%. Study outcomes and limitations: Private repertoires in all groups were suggested by the absence of shared CDR3 amino acid sequences among expanded clones across subjects.

The sample holds many counts of this clonotype. Its antigen is unknown. The sequencing sample was made of PBMCs. The chain couples TRBV20-1 to TRBJ1-4, with no clear D. This sequence originates from an older woman with HTLV-1-associated myelopathy (HAM/TSP). This CDR3 is CSASPEEKLFF. In DNA form, the CDR3 reads TGCAGTGCTAGTCCCGAGGAAAAACTGTTTTTT.